Shown below are 17 T cell receptor beta chains from a single sample sequenced in a study of T cell responses to AZD1222 COVID-19 vaccine. The data were produced by immunoSEQ multiplex PCR, yet TCRdb's version contains in-frame clones alone and is incomplete. The profile shows nearly 200,000 clones, 80% to 95% of them singletons. Sequencing was performed on peripheral blood, taken 28 days after the second AZD1222 dose. The origin of the receptors is an adult who received the AZD1222 COVID-19 vaccine.

This rearrangement joins TRBV5-1 to TRBJ1-2, with TRBD1 as a possible D gene (5 bases). V was cut by 4 bases and J by 2 bases, with 12 bases left in between. The length of the CDR3 is 14 residues. In germline, CDR1 is SGHRS, CDR2 YFSETQ. The CDR3 nucleotides are TGCGCCAGCAGCCTGTTGACAGAAAACTATGGCTACACCTTC. It yields the protein CASSLLTENYGYTF.

The rearrangement joins TRBV18 to TRBJ1-4, with D uncertain. There are 14 residues in the CDR3. The V end was cut by 3 bases, the J end by 4 bases, with 9 bases between. Per the germline V gene, CDR1 is KGHSH and CDR2 is LQKENI. The CDR3 DNA is TGTGCCAGCTCACCTACCCAGCTTAATGAAAAACTGTTTTTT. This translates into CASSPTQLNEKLFF. The variable domain in full, completed from reference TRBV18 and TRBJ1-4, reads NAGVMQNPRHLVRRRGQEARLRCSPMKGHSHVYWYRQLPEEGLKFMVYLQKENIIDESGMPKERFSAEFPKEGPSILRIQQVVRGDSAAYFCASSPTQLNEKLFFGSGTQLSVL.

This clone was seen just once. This chain connects TRBV28 to TRBJ1-6; D ambiguous. The CDR3 totals 14 residues. Between the trimmed V and J ends, which lost 6 bases and 10 bases, there was a span of 16 bases. CDR1 is MDHEN and CDR2 is SYDVKM in the germline V gene. The CDR3 loop reads CASSGSSRGSPLHF. The CDR3, as DNA: TGTGCCAGCAGCGGTAGTTCTCGAGGGTCACCCCTCCACTTT.

This clone has a count of ten or more. One end of the junction fails to match germline, which may point to a read error. The chain is built from TRBV6-5 and TRBJ2-3; no clear D gene. Germline lookup yields CDR1 MNHEY and CDR2 SVGAGI. The CDR3 consists of 14 residues. The chain's CDR3 is CASSYGPSTYTQYF. DNA for the CDR3: TGTGCCAGCAGTTACGGGCCGAGCACATATACGCAGTATTTT.

The rearrangement uses TRBV7-2 and TRBJ1-1, with D possibly TRBD1 on 6 matching bases. The V end was cut by 4 bases, the J end by 8 bases, with 11 bases between. CDR1 SGHTA and CDR2 FQGNSA come from the germline V gene. This CDR3 is 12 amino acids long. CDR3: CASSYYRAEAFF. In nucleotides, the CDR3 is TGTGCCAGCAGCTATTACAGGGCGGAAGCTTTCTTT.

The table lists this clone with a count of one. The chain carries TRBV13 and TRBJ2-3, with 10 bases matching TRBD2. The CDR3 extends over 16 amino acids. With V trimmed by 4 bases and J by 2 bases, 6 bases remained unmatched. Germline V gives CDR1 PRHDT, CDR2 FYEKMQ (reference sequence). The CDR3 DNA reads TGTGCCAGCAGCTCCAGGACTAGCGGTTACACAGATACGCAGTATTTT. This encodes CASSSRTSGYTDTQYF. The variable domain in full, with the rest retrieved from reference TRBV13 and TRBJ2-3, is AAGVIQSPRHLIKEKRETATLKCYPIPRHDTVYWYQQGPGQDPQFLISFYEKMQSDKGSIPDRFSAQQFSDYHSELNMSSLELGDSALYFCASSSRTSGYTDTQYFGPGTRLTVL.

The chain couples TRBV15 to TRBJ1-1; D is uncertain. Trimming cost V 0 bases and J 8 bases, with 7 bases left between them. Germline lookup yields CDR1 LNHNV and CDR2 YYDKDF (reference sequence). This CDR3 region has 12 residues. As DNA, the CDR3 is TGTGCCACCAGCAGAGATGGGGAAGAAGCTTTCTTT. Amino acids: CATSRDGEEAFF.

The chain uses TRBV4-2 and TRBJ1-1, with 9 bases fitting TRBD1. Germline V gene lookup returns CDR1 LGHNA and CDR2 YNFKEQ. Trimming cost V 5 bases and J 3 bases; bases outside gene matches: 7. The CDR3 spans 15 residues. CDR3 sequence: CASSARTGEDTEAFF. The CDR3 bases are TGTGCCAGCAGCGCTCGGACAGGGGAAGACACTGAAGCTTTCTTT.

V and J are TRBV29-1 and TRBJ1-1; D call uncertain. Per the germline V gene, CDR1 is SQVTM and CDR2 is ANQGSEA. V lost 0 bases, J lost 5 bases, and 10 bases lay in between. The CDR3 contains 13 residues. DNA of the CDR3: TGCAGCGTTGAAGAGGTGTCGGGGACTGAAGCTTTCTTT. Translated: CSVEEVSGTEAFF.

The V gene is TRBV23-1, the J gene TRBJ1-6, with 9 nucleotides matching TRBD1. TRBV23-1 is an open reading frame whose function is uncertain. The CDR3 is 16 residues long. The V gene end was trimmed by 5 bases and the J gene end by 4 bases; junction bases not matched to a gene: 6. The CDR3 bases are TGCGCCAGCAGTAAGGACAGGGGATGGTATAATTCACCCCTCCACTTT. This translates into CASSKDRGWYNSPLHF.

This sequence joins TRBV28 and TRBJ2-7; possibly TRBD2 for D (6 bases). Germline CDR1 reads MDHEN; CDR2 reads SYDVKM. The V end was cut by 6 bases, the J end by 0 bases, with 12 bases between. This CDR3 has 14 residues. CDR3 DNA sequence: TGTGCCAGCAGCGGGACTGTAAGCTCCTACGAGCAGTACTTC. Its protein is CASSGTVSSYEQYF.

This chain links TRBV27 with TRBJ1-4, with D possibly TRBD1 on 5 matching bases. Trimming cost V 9 bases and J 8 bases, with 19 bases left between them. This CDR3 is 14 amino acids long. Germline lookup yields CDR1 MNHEY and CDR2 SMNVEV (reference sequence). The CDR3 nucleotides read TGTGCCAGTCGCCTACAGGCAGGGAAAGAAAAACTGTTTTTT. Translation gives CASRLQAGKEKLFF.

The V and J genes are TRBV19 and TRBJ2-7, with a tentative D call TRBD1 (6 bases). The CDR3 has 14 amino acids. The germline CDR1 and CDR2 sequences are LNHDA and SQIVND (reference sequence). V lost 4 bases, J lost 2 bases, and 12 bases lay in between. This CDR3 is CASSTRDTPYEQYF. The CDR3 DNA sequence: TGTGCCAGTAGTACCCGGGACACCCCCTACGAGCAGTACTTC.

The chain couples TRBV6-5 to TRBJ1-3, with a weak D call TRBD1 (6 bases). The V gene lost 4 bases and the J gene lost 7 bases, with 20 bases spanning the gap. The CDR3 is made up of 16 amino acids. The germline CDR1 and CDR2 sequences are MNHEY and SVGAGI. CDR3 protein: CASSSRGGRERNTIYF. CDR3 in DNA: TGTGCCAGCAGTTCCCGGGGGGGCAGGGAACGGAACACCATATATTTT.

There are a few counts of this clone. J is TRBJ2-5 and V is TRBV12-3 or TRBV12-4; D is unclear. The CDR3 has 13 amino acids. Trimming stripped 2 bases from V and 1 base from J, with 5 bases between. The CDR3 nucleotides read TGTGCCAGCAGTTTAAACCGCCAAGAGACCCAGTACTTC. Protein sequence: CASSLNRQETQYF.

The chain has TRBV6-5 and TRBJ2-7; 9 bases map to TRBD2. The CDR3 runs 11 residues. Germline V gives CDR1 MNHEY, CDR2 SVGAGI. The V and J ends lost 7 bases and 8 bases, in that order; junction bases with no gene match: 3. CDR3: CASTLAGQQYF. The CDR3 region has the DNA TGTGCCAGCACTCTAGCGGGACAGCAGTACTTC.

V is TRBV5-1 and J is TRBJ1-6; TRBD1 matches 8 bases. This CDR3 has 16 residues. CDR1 and CDR2 from the germline V gene are SGHRS and YFSETQ. The V and J ends lost 4 bases and 10 bases, in that order; junction bases with no gene match: 13. CDR3 amino acids: CASSPEGGTGGSPLHF. DNA of the CDR3: TGCGCCAGCAGCCCGGAGGGGGGGACAGGTGGCTCACCCCTCCACTTT.